This entry describes one T cell receptor beta chain. Its antigen is unidentified. The PCR made use of 60 Vbeta and 13 Jbeta primers. Produced via immunoSEQ multiplex PCR; TCRdb's table is partial and in-frame only. Here the sample spans about 160,000 clones, about 80% being singletons. The data are from a study of cytomegalovirus exposure and HLA in healthy donors. Findings of the study overall: Across all donors, roughly uniform sequencing depth was an assumption of the presence/absence analyses. Confirmation in vitro established that a few CMV-associated chains were specific for CMV antigens.

The CDR3 sequence is 14 residues long. V lost 5 bases, J lost 0 bases, and 7 bases lay in between. Germline CDR1 and CDR2: LNHNV and YYDKDF (reference sequence). The sample comprised PBMCs. This clonotype was obtained from a female donor in good health and CMV-seronegative. The chain has TRBV15 and TRBJ2-2; D not resolved. The CDR3 region is CATSETPNTGELFF. CDR3 in DNA: TGTGCCACCAGCGAGACACCGAACACCGGGGAGCTGTTTTTT.